Listed below are T cell receptor beta chains from one sample, sequenced in a study of blood T cell repertoires in COVID-19. The repertoire was sequenced with immunoSEQ multiplex PCR; TCRdb's copy has only in-frame clones and lacks some. This sample yields over 120,000 clones, of which approximately 80% are seen a single time; 1.9% belongs to the top ten. The specimen sequenced was peripheral blood. These receptor sequences come from a woman aged 60-75 years with acute or convalescent COVID-19. Each CDR3 is given with its conserved first and last residue. The order of the fields is J gene, clone size, D gene, V gene, CDR3 protein, CDR3 DNA. D genes are given only for firm matches. Where a row states a size, it is once, few, many or the class of an expanded clone; other rows omit it.

>TRBJ2-7|NA|NA|TRBV7-3
CASSLEPSSYEQYF
TGTGCCAGCAGCTTAGAGCCAAGCTCCTACGAGCAGTACTTC
>TRBJ2-4|once|NA|TRBV9
CASSVGTRRNIQYF
TGTGCCAGCAGCGTCGGGACACGGCGAAACATTCAGTACTTC
>TRBJ1-2|few|TRBD1|TRBV2
CASSEDDRVYGYTF
TGTGCCAGCAGTGAAGACGACAGGGTTTATGGCTACACCTTC
>TRBJ1-5|few|TRBD1|TRBV7-9
CASIRAPGQGQPQHF
TGTGCCAGCATAAGAGCACCGGGACAGGGACAGCCCCAGCATTTT
>TRBJ2-5|NA|NA|TRBV28
CASSLYGGGQETQYF
TGTGCCAGCAGTTTATACGGGGGAGGCCAAGAGACCCAGTACTTC
>TRBJ1-1|NA|NA|TRBV27
CASSFGLGTRGNTEAFF
TGTGCCAGCAGTTTTGGACTAGGTACGAGGGGGAACACTGAAGCTTTCTTT
>TRBJ2-1|NA|NA|TRBV7-3
CASSFGAAVRYEQFF
TGTGCCAGCAGCTTTGGGGCCGCAGTTCGATATGAGCAGTTCTTC
>TRBJ2-3|once|TRBD2|TRBV5-1
CASSLDPGLAGVGTDTQYF
TGCGCCAGCAGCTTGGATCCGGGACTAGCGGGAGTTGGCACAGATACGCAGTATTTT
>TRBJ2-1|NA|TRBD1|TRBV11-2
CASSPQGVTEQFF
TGTGCCAGCAGCCCACAGGGGGTTACTGAGCAGTTCTTC
>TRBJ2-1|few|TRBD1|TRBV5-1
CASSWTRQGNNEQFF
TGCGCCAGCAGCTGGACCAGACAGGGAAACAATGAGCAGTTCTTC
>TRBJ1-2|NA|NA|TRBV4-1
CASSQVQDPDYGYTF
TGCGCCAGCAGCCAGGTACAGGACCCAGACTATGGCTACACCTTC
>TRBJ2-7|once|NA|TRBV19
CASGQTYEQYF
TGTGCCAGTGGCCAGACCTACGAGCAGTACTTC
>TRBJ2-7|NA|NA|TRBV12-5
CASALLGLTYEQYF
TGTGCTAGTGCCTTGCTAGGTTTAACGTACGAGCAGTACTTC
>TRBJ1-1|NA|NA|TRBV7-9
CASSLGGSTEAFF
TGTGCCAGCAGCTTAGGGGGCAGCACTGAAGCTTTCTTT
>TRBJ2-5|NA|NA|TRBV5-1
CASSFTSETQYF
TGCGCCAGCAGCTTTACTAGTGAGACCCAGTACTTC
>TRBJ2-1|NA|NA|TRBV11-2
CASSLRDSASGSYNEQFF
TGTGCCAGCAGCTTACGGGACTCCGCCTCAGGCTCCTACAATGAGCAGTTCTTC
>TRBJ2-2|once|TRBD2|TRBV10-2
CASSVTSGTGELFF
TGCGCCAGCAGTGTTACTAGCGGCACCGGGGAGCTGTTTTTT
>TRBJ1-6|NA|NA|TRBV5-1
CASSLDTTIPFGSLHF
TGCGCCAGCAGCTTGGACACAACGATTCCCTTCGGGTCCCTCCACTTT
>TRBJ2-1|many|NA|TRBV2
CASSEPGSVSTGEQFF
TGTGCCAGCAGTGAACCGGGGTCCGTTAGCACGGGGGAGCAGTTCTTC
>TRBJ1-2|NA|NA|TRBV12-3/TRBV12-4
CASSFGRWYGYTF
TGTGCCAGCAGTTTCGGTCGGTGGTATGGCTACACCTTC
>TRBJ2-2|NA|TRBD2|TRBV28
CASSKTSGTGELFF
TGTGCCAGCAGTAAAACTAGCGGGACCGGGGAGCTGTTTTTT
>TRBJ1-6|NA|NA|TRBV5-1
CASSLGEYNSPLHF
TGCGCCAGCAGCTTGGGCGAGTATAATTCACCCCTCCACTTT
>TRBJ1-5|few|TRBD1|TRBV6-1
CASSDAQGARQPQHF
TGTGCCAGCAGTGACGCACAGGGGGCTAGACAGCCCCAGCATTTT
>TRBJ1-1|NA|TRBD1|TRBV28
CASSFGTGDEAFF
TGTGCCAGCAGTTTTGGGACAGGCGATGAAGCTTTCTTT
>TRBJ1-1|NA|NA|TRBV5-6
CASSRLGLSVNTEAFF
TGTGCCAGCAGCCGCCTCGGACTTTCTGTAAACACTGAAGCTTTCTTT
>TRBJ2-5|once|TRBD2|TRBV28
CASSPLLAAQETQYF
TGTGCCAGCAGTCCCCTCCTAGCGGCCCAAGAGACCCAGTACTTC
>TRBJ2-4|NA|TRBD2|TRBV3-1/TRBV3-2
CASSPSGNKNIQYF
TGTGCCAGCAGTCCTAGCGGGAACAAAAACATTCAGTACTTC
>TRBJ2-1|NA|NA|TRBV27
CASSLVAPGSTYNEQFF
TGTGCCAGCAGTTTAGTAGCACCGGGTTCGACCTACAATGAGCAGTTCTTC
>TRBJ2-2|NA|NA|TRBV28
CASSLRLLGELFF
TGTGCCAGCAGTTTAAGACTGCTCGGGGAGCTGTTTTTT
>TRBJ2-1|NA|NA|TRBV6-4
CASSDSGGAYNEQFF
TGTGCCAGCAGTGACTCTGGCGGGGCTTACAATGAGCAGTTCTTC
>TRBJ1-5|few|TRBD1|TRBV7-2
CASSLRGTDSNQPQHF
TGTGCCAGCAGCTTACGGGGGACAGATAGCAATCAGCCCCAGCATTTT
>TRBJ1-2|NA|TRBD1|TRBV4-2
CASSQAGQGPYGYTF
TGTGCCAGCAGCCAGGCCGGACAGGGCCCCTATGGCTACACCTTC
>TRBJ2-7|NA|NA|TRBV28
CASSFFLQVPSYEQYF
TGTGCCAGCAGTTTTTTCCTACAGGTACCTTCCTACGAGCAGTACTTC
>TRBJ2-7|NA|NA|TRBV6-6
CASSLSRSSYEQYF
TGTGCCAGCAGCCTGAGTAGGAGCTCCTACGAGCAGTACTTC
>TRBJ1-1|NA|TRBD1|TRBV27
CAIIRRAQQGKGTEAFF
TGTGCCATAATCCGAAGGGCTCAACAGGGGAAGGGCACTGAAGCTTTCTTT
>TRBJ2-3|NA|TRBD2|TRBV2
CASIGLAGRTDTQYF
TGTGCCAGCATAGGACTAGCGGGGCGCACAGATACGCAGTATTTT
>TRBJ1-5|NA|NA|TRBV9
CASAVQGVSNQPQHF
TGTGCCAGCGCAGTACAGGGTGTCAGCAATCAGCCCCAGCATTTT
>TRBJ2-7|few|NA|TRBV12-3/TRBV12-4
CASSLDRYEQYF
TGTGCCAGCAGCTTGGACAGATACGAGCAGTACTTC
>TRBJ2-1|NA|NA|TRBV5-1
CASSKTDLINEQFF
TGCGCCAGCAGCAAAACGGACTTAATCAATGAGCAGTTCTTC
>TRBJ2-1|NA|TRBD2|TRBV6-5
CASGRAGAGNEQFF
TGTGCCAGCGGTAGGGCGGGAGCAGGGAATGAGCAGTTCTTC
>TRBJ2-1|NA|TRBD2|TRBV13
CASSLGSRLAGYNEQFF
TGTGCCAGCAGCTTAGGCTCGAGACTAGCGGGATACAATGAGCAGTTCTTC
>TRBJ2-3|NA|NA|TRBV7-3
CASSLSGFTDTQYF
TGTGCCAGCAGCTTAAGCGGATTCACAGATACGCAGTATTTT
>TRBJ2-7|NA|NA|TRBV14
CASSPRVISSYEQYF
TGTGCCAGCAGCCCCCGCGTCATAAGCTCCTACGAGCAGTACTTC
>TRBJ2-1|NA|NA|TRBV28
CASRRDSTNEQFF
TGTGCCAGCAGGCGGGACTCTACCAATGAGCAGTTCTTC
>TRBJ1-2|NA|NA|TRBV19
CASSLNQRRGGGGYTF
TGTGCCAGTAGCCTAAATCAAAGGCGGGGTGGCGGTGGCTACACCTTC
>TRBJ2-5|NA|TRBD1|TRBV10-3
CAIGAGGVETQYF
TGTGCCATCGGTGCAGGGGGCGTGGAGACCCAGTACTTC
>TRBJ2-7|NA|TRBD1|TRBV6-5
CASSYGTGSSYEQYF
TGTGCCAGCAGTTACGGGACAGGGAGTTCCTACGAGCAGTACTTC
>TRBJ1-1|NA|NA|TRBV6-5
CASSYSSTVSEAFF
TGTGCCAGCAGTTACTCCTCGACAGTATCTGAAGCTTTCTTT
>TRBJ2-5|once|TRBD2|TRBV9
CASSVGVAGGVGETQYF
TGTGCCAGCAGCGTGGGAGTAGCGGGAGGAGTTGGGGAGACCCAGTACTTC
>TRBJ1-2|NA|NA|TRBV9
CASSVDGRGGYTF
TGTGCCAGCAGCGTAGATGGAAGGGGTGGCTACACCTTC
>TRBJ2-6|NA|TRBD2|TRBV6-6
CASSPGLAGLRGSGANVLTF
TGTGCCAGCAGCCCGGGACTAGCGGGATTACGGGGCTCTGGGGCCAACGTCCTGACTTTC
>TRBJ1-1|NA|NA|TRBV10-2
CASKGLNTEAFF
TGCGCCAGCAAAGGACTTAACACTGAAGCTTTCTTT
>TRBJ2-2|NA|NA|TRBV6-1
CASSEMGAPGELFF
TGTGCCAGCAGTGAAATGGGGGCGCCCGGGGAGCTGTTTTTT
>TRBJ1-1|NA|NA|TRBV6-5
CASSLQGNAEAFF
TGTGCCAGCAGCCTCCAGGGCAACGCTGAAGCTTTCTTT